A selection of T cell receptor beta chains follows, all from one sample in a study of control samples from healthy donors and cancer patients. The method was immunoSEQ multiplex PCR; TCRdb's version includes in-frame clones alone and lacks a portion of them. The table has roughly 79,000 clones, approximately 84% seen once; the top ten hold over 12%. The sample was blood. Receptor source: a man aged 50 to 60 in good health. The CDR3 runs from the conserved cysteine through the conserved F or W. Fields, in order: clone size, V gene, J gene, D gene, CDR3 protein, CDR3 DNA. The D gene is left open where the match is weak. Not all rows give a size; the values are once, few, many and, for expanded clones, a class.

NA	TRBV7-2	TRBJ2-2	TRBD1	CASSSRTGGTGELFF	TGTGCCAGCAGCTCACGGACAGGGGGGACCGGGGAGCTGTTTTTT
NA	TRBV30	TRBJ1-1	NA	CAWCRGEDTEAFF	TGTGCCTGGTGTCGGGGGGAGGACACTGAAGCTTTCTTT
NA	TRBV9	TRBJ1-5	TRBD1	CASSGTGNLNQPQHF	TGTGCCAGCAGCGGGACAGGGAACCTCAATCAGCCCCAGCATTTT
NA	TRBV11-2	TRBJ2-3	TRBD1	CASSLVDRDVDTQYF	TGTGCCAGCAGCTTAGTCGACAGGGATGTCGATACGCAGTATTTT
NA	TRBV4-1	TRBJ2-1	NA	CASSQEPLLRNEQFF	TGCGCCAGCAGCCAAGAGCCCTTACTACGGAATGAGCAGTTCTTC
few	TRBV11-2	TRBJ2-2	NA	CASSFGGGHGIHGELFF	TGTGCCAGCAGCTTTGGTGGGGGCCATGGTATTCACGGGGAGCTGTTTTTT
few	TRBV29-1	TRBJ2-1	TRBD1	CSSKTGTYNEQFF	TGCAGCTCCAAGACAGGGACCTACAATGAGCAGTTCTTC
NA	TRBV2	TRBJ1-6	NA	CASSESAKSPLHF	TGTGCCAGCAGTGAGTCGGCTAAATCACCCCTCCACTTT
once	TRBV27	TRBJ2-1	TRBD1	CASSPGQGGEQFF	TGTGCCAGCAGCCCCGGACAGGGTGGTGAGCAGTTCTTC
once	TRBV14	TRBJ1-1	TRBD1	CASSQDRGGTEAFF	TGTGCCAGCAGCCAGGACAGGGGAGGCACTGAAGCTTTCTTT
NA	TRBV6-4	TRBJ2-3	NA	CASSETRTDTQYF	TGTGCCAGCAGTGAAACTAGGACAGATACGCAGTATTTT
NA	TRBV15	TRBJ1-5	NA	CATSRGPAGGQPQHF	TGTGCCACCAGCAGAGGACCCGCTGGGGGCCAGCCCCAGCATTTT
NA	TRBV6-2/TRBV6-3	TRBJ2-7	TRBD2	CASSYRLWSGISSPSYEQYF	TGTGCCAGCAGTTACCGACTTTGGAGCGGGATTTCTTCCCCCTCCTACGAGCAGTACTTC
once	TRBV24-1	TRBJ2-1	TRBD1	CATSDSRGQGYEQFF	TGTGCCACCAGTGATTCCCGGGGACAGGGATATGAGCAGTTCTTC
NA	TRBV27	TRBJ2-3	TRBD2	CASSLLGLAGADTQYF	TGTGCCAGCAGTTTATTGGGGCTAGCGGGTGCAGATACGCAGTATTTT
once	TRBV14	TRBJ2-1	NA	CASSHQQGAHEQFF	TGTGCCAGCAGCCACCAACAGGGCGCACATGAGCAGTTCTTC
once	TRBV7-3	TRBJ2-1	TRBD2	CASSLIAGVRNEQFF	TGTGCCAGCAGCTTGATAGCGGGAGTGCGTAATGAGCAGTTCTTC
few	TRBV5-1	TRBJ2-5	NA	CASSSAGLGVGETQYF	TGCGCCAGCAGCTCTGCGGGGCTGGGGGTAGGGGAGACCCAGTACTTC
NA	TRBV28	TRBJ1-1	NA	CASTRDTEAFF	TGTGCCAGCACTCGGGACACTGAAGCTTTCTTT
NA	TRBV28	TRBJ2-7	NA	CASSFQDNTYEQYF	TGTGCCAGCAGTTTCCAGGACAACACATACGAGCAGTACTTC
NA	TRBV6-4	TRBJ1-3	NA	CATILGDSGNTIYF	TGTGCCACCATCTTGGGGGACTCTGGAAACACCATATATTTT
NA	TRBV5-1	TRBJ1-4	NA	CASSPSTTTNEKLFF	TGCGCCAGCAGCCCGTCGACAACAACTAATGAAAAACTGTTTTTT
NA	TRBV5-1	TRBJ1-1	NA	CASSLEGLGEWTEAFF	TGCGCCAGCAGCTTGGAAGGTCTGGGGGAGTGGACTGAAGCTTTCTTT
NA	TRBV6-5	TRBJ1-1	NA	CASSYSENTEAFF	TGTGCCAGCAGTTACTCGGAGAACACTGAAGCTTTCTTT
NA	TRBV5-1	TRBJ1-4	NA	CASFVNGGGKKPLDEKLFF	TGCGCCAGCTTCGTCAATGGGGGAGGGAAAAAGCCCCTTGATGAAAAACTGTTTTTT
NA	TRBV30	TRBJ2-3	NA	CAWTGEADTQYF	TGTGCCTGGACAGGGGAAGCGGATACGCAGTATTTT
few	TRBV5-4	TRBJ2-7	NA	CASSLAGSDSAEQYF	TGTGCCAGCAGCTTGGCAGGGTCCGATTCGGCCGAGCAGTACTTC
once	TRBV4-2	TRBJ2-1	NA	CASSQGGRGSYNEQFF	TGTGCCAGCAGCCAAGGGGGAAGGGGCTCCTACAATGAGCAGTTCTTC
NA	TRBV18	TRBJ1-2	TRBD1	CASSPGQGQYGYTF	TGTGCCAGCTCCCCGGGACAGGGCCAGTATGGCTACACCTTC
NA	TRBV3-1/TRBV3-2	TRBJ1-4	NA	CASSPVGGPTNEKLFF	TGTGCCAGCAGCCCGGTGGGGGGACCAACTAATGAAAAACTGTTTTTT
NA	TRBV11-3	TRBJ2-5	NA	CASSYQETQYF	TGTGCCAGCAGCTACCAAGAGACCCAGTACTTC
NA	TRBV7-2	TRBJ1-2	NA	CASSLGGGKLSGYTF	TGTGCCAGCAGCTTAGGAGGAGGGAAGCTAAGCGGCTACACCTTC
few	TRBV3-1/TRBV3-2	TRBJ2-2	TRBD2	CASSRVTSGLYTGELFF	TGTGCCAGCAGCCGGGTTACTAGCGGGCTGTACACCGGGGAGCTGTTTTTT
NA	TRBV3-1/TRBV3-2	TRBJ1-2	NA	CASSQTDSVGYTF	TGTGCCAGCAGCCAAACCGACAGTGTCGGCTACACCTTC
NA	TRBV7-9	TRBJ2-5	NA	CASSLARETQYF	TGTGCCAGCAGCTTAGCGCGGGAGACCCAGTACTTC
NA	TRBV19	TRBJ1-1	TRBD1	CASSIPRGRGTEAFF	TGTGCCAGTAGCATACCCAGGGGGCGCGGAACTGAAGCTTTCTTT
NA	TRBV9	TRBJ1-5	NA	CASSGQEWGQPQHF	TGTGCCAGCAGCGGGCAAGAATGGGGTCAGCCCCAGCATTTT
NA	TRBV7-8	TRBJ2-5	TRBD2	CASSLLGLAGGKETQYF	TGTGCCAGCAGCTTACTGGGACTAGCGGGAGGGAAAGAGACCCAGTACTTC
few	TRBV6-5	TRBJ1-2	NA	CASSLEGRGYTF	TGTGCCAGCAGTTTGGAGGGTCGTGGCTACACCTTC
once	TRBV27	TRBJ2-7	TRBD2	CASSFGTSGPGSYEQYF	TGTGCCAGCAGTTTCGGGACTAGCGGGCCCGGCTCCTACGAGCAGTACTTC
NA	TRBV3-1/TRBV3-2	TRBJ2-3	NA	CASRRDSLTDTQYF	TGTGCCAGCAGGCGGGACAGCCTCACAGATACGCAGTATTTT
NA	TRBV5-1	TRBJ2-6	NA	CASSLGATGSGANVLTF	TGCGCCAGCAGCTTGGGGGCCACTGGCTCTGGGGCCAACGTCCTGACTTTC
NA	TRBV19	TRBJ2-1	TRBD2	CASTLDGPASGRADEQFF	TGTGCCAGTACCCTAGATGGACCCGCCAGCGGGAGGGCCGATGAGCAGTTCTTC
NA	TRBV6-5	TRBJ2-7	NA	CASSPLLGYEQYF	TGTGCCAGCAGCCCCCTTCTAGGTTACGAGCAGTACTTC
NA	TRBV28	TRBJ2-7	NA	CASSTRTWTYEQYF	TGTGCCAGCAGCACCCGGACATGGACCTACGAGCAGTACTTC
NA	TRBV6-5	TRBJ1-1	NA	CASIRSTANTEAFF	TGTGCCAGCATTCGGTCGACAGCGAACACTGAAGCTTTCTTT
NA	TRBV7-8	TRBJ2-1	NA	CASTRGLAEYNEQFF	TGTGCCAGCACCCGAGGGCTAGCAGAGTACAATGAGCAGTTCTTC
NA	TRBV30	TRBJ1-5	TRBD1	CAWGGDREGQPQHF	TGTGCCTGGGGGGGGGACAGGGAAGGACAGCCCCAGCATTTT
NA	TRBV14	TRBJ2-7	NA	CASSQGFRGSYEQYF	TGTGCCAGCAGCCAAGGGTTCCGCGGGTCCTACGAGCAGTACTTC
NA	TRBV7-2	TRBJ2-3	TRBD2	CASSLVLAGGDTQYF	TGTGCCAGCAGCTTAGTACTAGCGGGAGGAGATACGCAGTATTTT
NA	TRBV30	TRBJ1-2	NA	CAWSSDRRNGYTF	TGTGCCTGGAGTTCCGACAGAAGAAATGGCTACACCTTC
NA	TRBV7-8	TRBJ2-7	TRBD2	CASSLVLAGSYEQYF	TGTGCCAGCAGCTTAGTGCTAGCGGGCTCCTACGAGCAGTACTTC